The rows below give T cell receptor beta chains drawn from one sample of a study of T cell responses to AZD1222 COVID-19 vaccine. Profiling relied on immunoSEQ multiplex PCR, and the TCRdb table lists in-frame clones only, not all of them. The data hold some 160,000 clones, with around nine tenths observed a single time. This specimen consisted of peripheral blood, obtained on day 0 of AZD1222 vaccination. All receptors derive from an adult in good health. The CDR3 runs from the conserved cysteine through the conserved F or W. Each record gives: CDR3 DNA, CDR3 protein, J gene, clone size, V gene, D gene. The D gene is left open where the match is weak. Size tells how often a clone was seen (once, few, many) or the class of an expanded clone, and some rows leave it out.

CDR3nt: TGTGCCACCAGTCCGGGTCCAAAGGGGAATGAGCAGTTCTTC
CDR3aa: CATSPGPKGNEQFF
j_gene: TRBJ2-1
abundance: once
v_gene: TRBV24-1
d_gene: .

CDR3nt: TGTGCCAGCAGCCTCGCAACGAGGGCGTGGAAGTTCTTC
CDR3aa: CASSLATRAWKFF
j_gene: TRBJ2-1
abundance: .
v_gene: TRBV12-3/TRBV12-4
d_gene: .

CDR3nt: TGTGCCAGCAGCTCCCACCGGGACAGGGATAGTAGCGGCAATCAGCCCCAGCATTTT
CDR3aa: CASSSHRDRDSSGNQPQHF
j_gene: TRBJ1-5
abundance: .
v_gene: TRBV7-9
d_gene: TRBD1

CDR3nt: TGTGCCAGCAGCTTAAACAGGGACACCGGGGAGCTGTTTTTT
CDR3aa: CASSLNRDTGELFF
j_gene: TRBJ2-2
abundance: once
v_gene: TRBV7-3
d_gene: .

CDR3nt: TGTGCCAGCAGTTCAGGGGTTTTAAGGTCAACTGAAGCTTTCTTT
CDR3aa: CASSSGVLRSTEAFF
j_gene: TRBJ1-1
abundance: .
v_gene: TRBV2
d_gene: .

CDR3nt: TGTGCCAGCAGGGCCTCGGAGACTGGAAACACCATATATTTT
CDR3aa: CASRASETGNTIYF
j_gene: TRBJ1-3
abundance: .
v_gene: TRBV6-5
d_gene: .

CDR3nt: TGTGCCAGCAGCTTAATGGGGACAGGGGAAGCTTTCTTT
CDR3aa: CASSLMGTGEAFF
j_gene: TRBJ1-1
abundance: .
v_gene: TRBV11-2
d_gene: TRBD1

CDR3nt: TGCGCCAGCAGCTCGGGACTAGCGGGAGTGGATACGCAGTATTTT
CDR3aa: CASSSGLAGVDTQYF
j_gene: TRBJ2-3
abundance: once
v_gene: TRBV5-1
d_gene: TRBD2

CDR3nt: TGCGCCAGCAGCCAAGATCAGGAGACTAGCGGCCTCCTGGAGCAGTACTTC
CDR3aa: CASSQDQETSGLLEQYF
j_gene: TRBJ2-7
abundance: .
v_gene: TRBV4-1
d_gene: TRBD2

CDR3nt: TGCGCCAGCCAAAGGGCAGGGGAAGAGACCCAGTACTTC
CDR3aa: CASQRAGEETQYF
j_gene: TRBJ2-5
abundance: few
v_gene: TRBV10-1
d_gene: .

CDR3nt: TGTGCCAGCAGTTCAGGGGACACCGGGGAGCTGTTTTTT
CDR3aa: CASSSGDTGELFF
j_gene: TRBJ2-2
abundance: .
v_gene: TRBV6-2/TRBV6-3
d_gene: .

CDR3nt: TGTGCCAGCAGGGGCTCTAATAAAGCCCAGCATTTT
CDR3aa: CASRGSNKAQHF
j_gene: TRBJ1-5
abundance: .
v_gene: TRBV6-5
d_gene: .

CDR3nt: TGTGCTAGCAGCCCCCCCCTCCATGAACCACACAATGAGCAGTTCTTC
CDR3aa: CASSPPLHEPHNEQFF
j_gene: TRBJ2-1
abundance: .
v_gene: TRBV7-7
d_gene: .

CDR3nt: TGTGCCAGCAGCTCGAGGACCGATTCAGATACGCAGTATTTT
CDR3aa: CASSSRTDSDTQYF
j_gene: TRBJ2-3
abundance: .
v_gene: TRBV5-4
d_gene: .

CDR3nt: TGTGCCAGCAGCCGGGAGGCGAACACTGAAGCTTTCTTT
CDR3aa: CASSREANTEAFF
j_gene: TRBJ1-1
abundance: few
v_gene: TRBV4-2
d_gene: .

CDR3nt: TGTGCCAGCACTCTTTGGGGGTCTGGCTACACCTTC
CDR3aa: CASTLWGSGYTF
j_gene: TRBJ1-2
abundance: .
v_gene: TRBV12-3/TRBV12-4
d_gene: .

CDR3nt: TGTGCCAGCAGCCAAGATCGAGTGACTGGAAACACCATATATTTT
CDR3aa: CASSQDRVTGNTIYF
j_gene: TRBJ1-3
abundance: .
v_gene: TRBV14
d_gene: .

CDR3nt: TGTGCCAGCAGCCTCCAGACAGGGTTTTACGAGCAGTACTTC
CDR3aa: CASSLQTGFYEQYF
j_gene: TRBJ2-7
abundance: .
v_gene: TRBV11-2
d_gene: TRBD1

CDR3nt: TGTGCCAGCAGCCCCATCGGTACCTACGAGCAGTACTTC
CDR3aa: CASSPIGTYEQYF
j_gene: TRBJ2-7
abundance: .
v_gene: TRBV11-1
d_gene: .

CDR3nt: TGTGCCAGCAGCTTGGACAGGGGGAACACTGAAGCTTTCTTT
CDR3aa: CASSLDRGNTEAFF
j_gene: TRBJ1-1
abundance: .
v_gene: TRBV6-5
d_gene: TRBD1

CDR3nt: TGCAGCGTTGAAGGGGTCAGGGGGCCCGAAGACTATGGCTACACCTTC
CDR3aa: CSVEGVRGPEDYGYTF
j_gene: TRBJ1-2
abundance: .
v_gene: TRBV29-1
d_gene: TRBD1

CDR3nt: TGTGCCAGCAGTTTAGGTAGCAATCAGCCCCAGCATTTT
CDR3aa: CASSLGSNQPQHF
j_gene: TRBJ1-5
abundance: .
v_gene: TRBV12-3/TRBV12-4
d_gene: .

CDR3nt: TGTGCCAGTAGTATTAAGGCAGGGAACCTCTATGGCTACACCTTC
CDR3aa: CASSIKAGNLYGYTF
j_gene: TRBJ1-2
abundance: .
v_gene: TRBV19
d_gene: .

CDR3nt: TGTGCCAGCAGCTCGTCTGATAGCGGCGGGGACACAGATACGCAGTATTTT
CDR3aa: CASSSSDSGGDTDTQYF
j_gene: TRBJ2-3
abundance: .
v_gene: TRBV11-3
d_gene: .